These T cell receptor beta chains were read from a single sample in a study of blood T cell repertoires in COVID-19. Sequenced by immunoSEQ multiplex PCR; TCRdb stores in-frame clones only, minus some. The sample has almost 300,000 clones; roughly 86% are singletons. The specimen was peripheral blood. These receptors were taken from a woman in her thirties with COVID-19, enrolled during active disease. CDR3s include the opening cysteine and the closing phenylalanine or tryptophan. A D gene is named only where the DNA matches it firmly. Clone size is given for some rows only: seen once, a few or many times, or a class if the clone is expanded.

>TRBV11-1|TRBJ2-3|NA|NA
CASSLDAGRDTQYF
TGTGCCAGCAGCTTAGACGCGGGGAGGGATACGCAGTATTTT
>TRBV5-8|TRBJ2-5|TRBD1|NA
CASSPGQGETQYF
TGTGCCAGCAGCCCAGGACAGGGCGAGACCCAGTACTTC
>TRBV29-1|TRBJ1-1|NA|few
CSVPIGTEAFF
TGCAGCGTCCCAATCGGGACTGAAGCTTTCTTT
>TRBV6-5|TRBJ1-2|NA|NA
CASSYRDNSFYGYTF
TGTGCCAGCAGTTACCGTGACAACTCTTTCTATGGCTACACCTTC
>TRBV6-5|TRBJ2-6|NA|NA
CALGGSGANVLTF
TGTGCTTTGGGGGGCTCTGGGGCCAACGTCCTGACTTTC
>TRBV21-1|TRBJ1-5|NA|NA
CASSKRSSRFSNQPQHF
TGTGCCAGCAGCAAAAGAAGCTCGCGATTTAGCAATCAGCCCCAGCATTTT
>TRBV6-5|TRBJ1-4|TRBD1|NA
CASSYSTGTTNEKLFF
TGTGCCAGCAGTTATTCGACAGGGACAACTAATGAAAAACTGTTTTTT
>TRBV5-1|TRBJ1-4|TRBD1|NA
CASSLGRQGVWEKLFF
TGCGCCAGCAGCTTGGGGCGACAGGGGGTGTGGGAAAAACTGTTTTTT
>TRBV5-6|TRBJ2-7|TRBD2|NA
CASSPLAVSYEQYF
TGTGCCAGCAGCCCCCTAGCGGTCTCCTACGAGCAGTACTTC
>TRBV7-8|TRBJ1-2|NA|NA
CASSLGGSRLIRYTF
TGTGCCAGCAGCTTAGGTGGCAGCCGACTGATCCGCTACACCTTC